This entry lists 21 T cell receptor beta chains sequenced from one sample in a study of CD8+CD57+ T cells in acquired aplastic anemia. Genomic DNA, serving as template, underwent TCR beta VDJ and CDR3 profiling. Each CDR3 protein gets one entry after TCRdb re-called the reads with MiXCR. The data show under 500,000 distinct CDR3 sequences, around 33% seen once. CD8+CD57+ cell expansion had been shown by flow cytometry in patients chosen for sequencing. Sequencing used sorted CD4+, CD8+, or CD8+CD57+ T cells (not recorded which) from PBMCs. Receptors were obtained from a human donor with aplastic anemia.

This clonotype appeared a few times. This chain links TRBV7-2 with TRBJ2-3; 12 bases fit TRBD2. The CDR3 extends over 16 amino acids. The junction had 5 bases not matched to a gene; V was cut back by 5 bases and J by 2 bases. Germline V gene sequence: CDR1 SGHTA, CDR2 FQGNSA. Here the CDR3 reads CASSPTSGGNTDTQYF. CDR3 DNA sequence: TGTGCCAGCAGCCCGACTAGCGGGGGAAACACAGATACGCAGTATTTT.

This clonotype was detected a few times. This chain joins TRBV25-1 and TRBJ2-3; D gene unclear. The CDR3 runs to 17 residues. The germline V gene has CDR1 MGHDK and CDR2 SYGVNS. Deletions cut 6 bases from V and 3 bases from J, with 22 bases between. This CDR3 reads CASSQEWPVGVTDTQYF. In DNA form, the CDR3 reads TGTGCCAGCAGCCAAGAATGGCCAGTGGGTGTTACAGATACGCAGTATTTT.

A note on this clonotype: A much larger clone differs from this one at a single base, so this may be a read error. This sequence joins TRBV19 and TRBJ2-7; D possibly corresponds to TRBD1 (8 bases). CDR1 and CDR2 from the germline V gene are LNHDA and SQIVND (reference sequence). The CDR3 runs to 13 residues. The CDR3 nucleotides are TGTGCCAGTAGTATGGACAGGGACTACGAGCGGTACTTC. Protein: CASSMDRDYERYF.

This clonotype was seen a few times. The gene calls are TRBV10-3 and TRBJ2-7; a possible D gene is TRBD2 (6 bases). Looked up from germline, CDR1 is ENHRY and CDR2 is SYGVKD. The CDR3 is 11 residues long. V gave up 10 bases and J gave up 6 bases, with 13 bases separating them. The CDR3 DNA reads as TGTGCCAGCCGGAGGGTTCTCGAGCAGTACTTC. It translates to CASRRVLEQYF.

Sample share makes this clonotype medium-sized. V and J are TRBV19 and TRBJ1-1, with a tentative D call TRBD1 (5 bases). Germline loops: CDR1 LNHDA, CDR2 SQIVND (reference sequence). The CDR3 sequence is 14 residues long. V lost 6 bases and J lost 1, with 12 bases in between. This chain's CDR3 is CASRSGTANTEAFF. CDR3 in DNA: TGTGCCAGTAGATCCGGGACCGCGAACACTGAAGCTTTCTTT.

This clonotype was observed at least ten times. This chain joins TRBV7-9 and TRBJ2-7, with 8 bases lining up with TRBD1. Germline V gene data show CDR1 as SEHNR and CDR2 as FQNEAQ (reference sequence). J lost 3 bases, V lost 5 bases, and 9 bases had no gene match. This CDR3 is 15 amino acids long. In nucleotides, the CDR3 is TGTGCCAGCAGCCCCGATTTGACAGGGGTCTACGAGCAGTACTTC. This sequence encodes CASSPDLTGVYEQYF.

Notes on this clonotype: This may come from a read error, since a much larger clone is one base off. The chain combines TRBV20-1 with TRBJ2-7, with 7 bases matching TRBD1. This CDR3 comprises 13 residues. The junction had 4 bases not matched to a gene; V was cut back by 3 bases and J by 2 bases. Looked up from germline, CDR1 is DFQATT and CDR2 is SNEGSKA (reference sequence). The CDR3 sequence: CSASLGQTYEQYF. Written as DNA, the CDR3 is TGCAGTGCTAGTTTGGGACAGACCTACGAGCAGTACTTC.

The J gene is TRBJ1-2, the V gene TRBV11-2; D gene uncertain. Germline V CDR1 and CDR2: SGHAT, FQNNGV. Trimming removed 5 bases from V and 8 bases from J, with 27 bases in between. The CDR3 spans 17 residues. DNA of the CDR3: TGTGCCAGCAGCCTACGGGTCCTTCTATTTTCTTCTAGGGGCTACACCTTC. It codes for CASSLRVLLFSSRGYTF.

This clonotype was found many times. The rearrangement links TRBV10-3 to TRBJ2-2; the match to TRBD2 covers 8 bases. The V gene end was trimmed by 5 bases and the J gene end by 3 bases; junction bases not matched to a gene: 5. The germline gives CDR1 ENHRY, CDR2 SYGVKD. This CDR3 contains 15 residues. CDR3 protein: CAISTGGPDTGELFF. The DNA of the CDR3 is TGTGCCATCAGTACGGGGGGGCCGGACACCGGGGAGCTGTTTTTT.

This clonotype was observed a few times. V usage is TRBV9 and J usage is TRBJ2-1; 10 bases match TRBD1. With V trimmed by 5 bases and J by 15 bases, 8 bases remained unmatched. CDR1 and CDR2 (germline): SGDLS, YYNGEE. The CDR3 consists of 12 residues. This CDR3 is CASRSGQGNLFF. The CDR3 DNA reads as TGTGCCAGCAGGTCGGGACAGGGGAACCTGTTCTTC.

Ten or more counts support this clonotype. This chain uses TRBV10-3 with TRBJ2-3, with D unclear. V was clipped by 0 bases and J by 2 bases, with 6 bases between them. The germline V gene encodes CDR1 ENHRY and CDR2 SYGVKD. This CDR3 is 14 amino acids long. The CDR3 DNA follows: TGTGCCATCAGTGAGTCGGACGACACAGATACGCAGTATTTT. Amino acids: CAISESDDTDTQYF.

About this clonotype: Given a much more abundant clone one base away, this may be a read error. The chain has TRBV20-1 and TRBJ2-2, with TRBD2 matching over 7 bases. The germline CDR1 and CDR2 sequences are DFQATT and SNEGSKA (reference sequence). The CDR3 runs 16 residues. V lost 4 bases and J lost 5; bases outside the gene matches: 13. CDR3 sequence reads: CSATTSRRRVTGELFF. In DNA, the CDR3 is TGCAGTGCTACGACTAGCAGGAGAAGAGTTACCGGGGAGCTGTTTTTT.

This clonotype occurred a few times. The gene calls are TRBV6-1 and TRBJ1-5, with TRBD1 identical over 7 bases. Trimming took 7 bases from V and 1 from J; bases not matched to a gene: 1. CDR1 and CDR2 from the germline V gene are MNHNS and SASEGT. The CDR3 length is 13 residues. CDR3 sequence (DNA): TGTGCCAGCACGGGACAGAGCAATCAGCCCCAGCATTTT. Its protein is CASTGQSNQPQHF.

This chain links TRBV15 with TRBJ2-3; D is undetermined. The CDR3 runs 15 residues. In germline, CDR1 is LNHNV, CDR2 YYDKDF (reference sequence). The V end lost 4 bases, the J end lost 4 bases, and 15 bases lay between the germline ends. The chain's CDR3 is CATSNVRDPPDTQYF. The CDR3 bases are TGTGCCACCAGCAACGTAAGAGATCCGCCAGATACGCAGTATTTT. The full variable domain, rest sourced from reference TRBV15 and TRBJ2-3, is DAMVIQNPRYQVTQFGKPVTLSCSQTLNHNVMYWYQQKSSQAPKLLFHYYDKDFNNEADTPDNFQSRRPNTSFCFLDIRSPGLGDTAMYLCATSNVRDPPDTQYFGPGTRLTVL.

The chain recombines TRBV27 with TRBJ1-6; D remains ambiguous. Germline-derived CDR1 and CDR2 are MNHEY and SMNVEV (reference sequence). V gave up 6 bases and J gave up 9 bases, with 15 bases separating them. The CDR3 loop spans 14 amino acids. CDR3 protein: CASSLGREISPLHF. CDR3 nucleotide sequence: TGTGCCAGCAGCTTAGGGCGGGAAATTTCACCCCTCCACTTT.

The J gene is TRBJ2-1, the V gene TRBV11-1; D may match TRBD1 or TRBD2 (5 bases each). Germline CDR1 reads SGHAT; CDR2 reads FQDESV (reference sequence). Deletions cut 5 bases from V and 5 bases from J, with 13 bases between. This CDR3 has 14 residues. The CDR3, as DNA: TGTGCCAGCAGCAACTCCGGGACGAACAATGAGCAGTTCTTC. Amino acids: CASSNSGTNNEQFF.

As regards this clonotype: No conserved phenylalanine or tryptophan ends this CDR3, so it is likely a read error. This chain uses TRBV19 with TRBJ2-5, with 10 bases matching TRBD1. The junction had 14 bases not matched to a gene; V was cut back by 7 bases and J by 9 bases. CDR3 length: 15 residues. Germline-derived CDR1 and CDR2 are LNHDA and SQIVND (reference sequence). CDR3 in amino acids: CASTQTGGALWSQYL. DNA for the CDR3: TGTGCCAGTACCCAGACAGGGGGCGCATTGTGGTCCCAGTACCTC.

The V and J genes are TRBV11-2 and TRBJ2-7, with 14 bases fitting TRBD2. CDR1 and CDR2 from the germline V gene are SGHAT and FQNNGV. With 3 bases clipped from V and 5 bases from J, the junction kept 3 bases outside the gene matches. CDR3 length: 15 residues. The CDR3: CASSLGLAGVDEQYF. The CDR3, as DNA: TGTGCCAGCAGCTTGGGACTAGCGGGAGTAGACGAGCAGTACTTC.

The chain carries TRBV19 and TRBJ2-5; the match to TRBD2 covers 13 bases. The germline V gene has CDR1 LNHDA and CDR2 SQIVND (reference sequence). CDR3 size: 18 residues. V trimming: 4 bases; J trimming: 3 bases; junction bases outside the gene matches: 11. The CDR3 DNA follows: TGTGCCAGTAGTACGAGAACTAGCGGGGGGGCCGGTGAAGAGACCCAGTACTTC. The encoded protein is CASSTRTSGGAGEETQYF.

This clonotype showed up many times. The chain carries TRBV19 and TRBJ1-1; D is possibly TRBD1 (6 bases). Germline CDR1 is LNHDA and CDR2 is SQIVND (reference sequence). The germline V and J ends were trimmed by 6 bases and 0 bases, with 8 bases remaining between them. The CDR3 is 13 amino acids. CDR3 nucleotide sequence: TGTGCCAGTAGAACAGGGATGAACACTGAAGCTTTCTTT. Amino acids: CASRTGMNTEAFF.

This clonotype showed up many times. The junction departs from germline at one end; a sequencing error may be responsible. The genes are TRBV24-1 and TRBJ1-2; the D is unclear. The CDR3 length is 16 residues. Germline CDR1 and CDR2: KGHDR and SFDVKD. As DNA, the CDR3 is TGTGCCACCAGTGCAAATTTAACAGACGAAAACTATGGCTACATCTTC. It is translated as CATSANLTDENYGYIF.